The present TCR beta chain was sequenced within a study of regulatory T cells in long-lasting Graves disease. General observations from the study: Persistent Graves' cases showed lower TCR diversity than newly diagnosed cases. With persistent disease, TRBV28, TRBJ1-2 and TRBJ2-5 were the favored segments.

Relying on iRepertoire HTBI primers and Arm-PCR of CDR3 regions, the team built TCR beta libraries. One entry per CDR3 protein results from TCRdb running MiXCR on the multiplex PCR reads. This sample yields hundreds of thousands of distinct CDR3 sequences, of which around an eighth are seen a single time; roughly 10% belongs to the top ten. This clonotype was observed a handful of times. What it binds is not known. CDR3 length: 16 amino acids. The V and J ends lost 8 bases and 4 bases, in that order; junction bases with no gene match: 11. The germline V gene has CDR1 SEHNR and CDR2 FQNEAQ (reference sequence). As for time point: newly diagnosed GD, antithyroid drugs for less than 3 months. Extracted RNA from PBMCs served as the source of the TCR library. This same sample was also taken into another study, of T cells in Graves' hyperthyroidism and ophthalmopathy.

The sequence was collected from a man aged 25 to 40 with Graves disease. This chain connects TRBV7-9 to TRBJ2-7, with 13 bases aligning to TRBD2. The sequences come from peripheral blood mononuclear cells (PBMCs), collected at new diagnosis, from a patient treated with antithyroid drugs. Here the CDR3 DNA reads TGTGCCAGCGCAGGGAGGACTAGCGGGAGACAATACGAGCAGTACTTC. As protein: CASAGRTSGRQYEQYF.